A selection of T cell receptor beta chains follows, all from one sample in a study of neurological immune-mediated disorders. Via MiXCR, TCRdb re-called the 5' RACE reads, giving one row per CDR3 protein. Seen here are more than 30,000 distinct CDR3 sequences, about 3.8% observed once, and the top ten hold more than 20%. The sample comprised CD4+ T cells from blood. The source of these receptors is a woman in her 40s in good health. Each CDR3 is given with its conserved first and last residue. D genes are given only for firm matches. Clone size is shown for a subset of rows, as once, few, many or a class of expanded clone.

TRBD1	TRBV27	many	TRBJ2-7	CASSRDRGIYEQYF	TGTGCCAGCAGCCGGGACAGGGGTATCTACGAGCAGTACTTC
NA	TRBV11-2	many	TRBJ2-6	CASSTEFSLLRQLPGANVLTF	TGTGCCAGCAGCACAGAATTTTCGTTATTAAGACAACTGCCTGGGGCCAACGTCCTGACTTTC
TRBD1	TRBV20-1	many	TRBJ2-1	CSADRGRDVRSYNEQFF	TGCAGTGCCGACAGGGGAAGAGACGTCCGCTCCTACAATGAGCAGTTCTTC
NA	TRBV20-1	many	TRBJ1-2	CSARIAQGGGYTF	TGCAGTGCTAGGATAGCTCAGGGCGGCGGCTACACCTTC
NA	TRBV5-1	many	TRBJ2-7	CASSRTGASYEQYF	TGCGCCAGCAGCCGCACCGGGGCCTCCTACGAGCAGTACTTC
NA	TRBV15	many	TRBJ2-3	CATSRGPPDTQYF	TGTGCCACCAGCAGAGGCCCCCCAGATACGCAGTATTTT
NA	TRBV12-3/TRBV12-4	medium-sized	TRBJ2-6	CASSSSSGRISSGANVLTF	TGTGCCAGCAGCTCATCCTCGGGCAGAATAAGCTCTGGGGCCAACGTCCTGACTTTC
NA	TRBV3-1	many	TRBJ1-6	CASSPGTKNSPLHF	TGTGCCAGCAGCCCGGGAACAAAAAATTCACCCCTCCACTTT
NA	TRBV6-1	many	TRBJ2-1	CASKGGRGSLNEQFF	TGTGCCAGCAAAGGGGGAAGGGGAAGCCTCAATGAGCAGTTCTTC
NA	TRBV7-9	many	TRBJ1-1	CASSSLLNTEAFF	TGTGCCAGCAGCTCCTTACTGAACACTGAAGCTTTCTTT
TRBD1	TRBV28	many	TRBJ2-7	CASRTGAYEQYF	TGTGCCAGCCGGACAGGGGCCTACGAGCAGTACTTC
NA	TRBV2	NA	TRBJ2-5	CASSGSSRQETQYF	TGTGCCAGCAGTGGATCTAGCAGACAAGAGACCCAGTACTTC
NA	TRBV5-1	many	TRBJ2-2	CASSLSLAATGELFF	TGCGCCAGCAGCTTGTCGCTAGCCGCCACCGGGGAGCTGTTTTTT
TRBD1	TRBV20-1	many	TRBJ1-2	CSAWDRDDYGYTF	TGCAGTGCCTGGGACAGGGATGACTATGGCTACACCTTC
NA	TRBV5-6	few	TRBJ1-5	CASSFGRVDQPQHF	TGTGCCAGCAGCTTCGGGAGGGTCGATCAGCCCCAGCATTTT
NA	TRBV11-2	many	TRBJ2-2	CASSLVGAGELFF	TGTGCCAGCAGCTTAGTGGGGGCCGGGGAGCTGTTTTTT
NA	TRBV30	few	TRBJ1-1	CAWSVVQLNTEAFF	TGTGCCTGGAGTGTGGTTCAGTTGAACACTGAAGCTTTCTTT
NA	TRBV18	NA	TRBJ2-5	CASSPFNAEGETQYF	TGTGCCAGCTCTCCGTTCAACGCTGAGGGGGAGACCCAGTACTTC
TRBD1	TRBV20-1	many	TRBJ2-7	CSATLATGLSSYEQYF	TGCAGTGCCACCTTAGCGACAGGGCTATCGTCCTACGAGCAGTACTTC
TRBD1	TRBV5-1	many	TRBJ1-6	CASSLGDRGLSPLHF	TGCGCCAGCAGCTTGGGGGACAGGGGTTTGTCACCCCTCCACTTT
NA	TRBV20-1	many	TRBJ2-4	CSAREVGAKNIQYF	TGCAGTGCTAGAGAAGTTGGGGCCAAAAACATTCAGTACTTC
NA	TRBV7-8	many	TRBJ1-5	CASSSRGGSNQPQHF	TGTGCCAGCAGCTCCCGGGGAGGGTCCAATCAGCCCCAGCATTTT
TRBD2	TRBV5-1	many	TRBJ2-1	CASSLDSGAYNEQFF	TGCGCCAGCAGCTTGGATAGCGGGGCTTACAATGAGCAGTTCTTC
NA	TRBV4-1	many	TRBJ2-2	CASSQVSGWSGELFF	TGCGCCAGCAGCCAAGTATCTGGATGGTCCGGGGAGCTGTTTTTT
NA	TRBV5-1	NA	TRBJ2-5	CASSTVVGEETQYF	TGCGCCAGCAGCACGGTGGTGGGTGAAGAGACCCAGTACTTC
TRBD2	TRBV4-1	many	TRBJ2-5	CASSQSGTSSVETQYF	TGCGCCAGCAGCCAATCCGGGACTAGTAGTGTGGAGACCCAGTACTTC
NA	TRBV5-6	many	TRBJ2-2	CASSLVGRGSYTGELFF	TGTGCCAGCAGCTTGGTTGGTCGGGGGTCCTACACCGGGGAGCTGTTTTTT
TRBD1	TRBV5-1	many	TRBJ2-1	CASSRGWDRAHNEQFF	TGCGCCAGCTCACGGGGGTGGGACAGGGCCCACAATGAGCAGTTCTTC
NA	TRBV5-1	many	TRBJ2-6	CASSLGGRGANVLTF	TGCGCCAGCAGCTTGGGGGGGCGAGGGGCCAACGTCCTGACTTTC
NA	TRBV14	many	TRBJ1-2	CASSQGGPQGPYGYTF	TGTGCCAGCAGCCAAGGGGGCCCTCAAGGGCCCTATGGCTACACCTTC
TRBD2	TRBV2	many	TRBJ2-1	CASSGLAGQFF	TGTGCCAGCAGTGGACTAGCCGGGCAGTTCTTC
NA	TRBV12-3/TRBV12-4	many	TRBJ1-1	CASTQTRYTEAFF	TGTGCCAGCACCCAAACCCGGTACACTGAAGCTTTCTTT
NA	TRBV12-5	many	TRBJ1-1	CASGLWGAAEAFF	TGTGCTAGTGGTTTGTGGGGAGCGGCTGAAGCTTTCTTT
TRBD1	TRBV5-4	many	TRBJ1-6	CASSLAHGQGVKPLHF	TGTGCCAGCAGCTTGGCCCACGGACAGGGTGTTAAACCCCTCCACTTT
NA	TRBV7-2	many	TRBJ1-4	CASSSYWGEKLFF	TGTGCCAGCAGCTCCTATTGGGGGGAAAAACTGTTTTTT
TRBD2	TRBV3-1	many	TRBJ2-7	CASSLGEGMLAYEQYF	TGTGCCAGCAGCCTGGGGGAGGGGATGTTGGCCTACGAGCAGTACTTC
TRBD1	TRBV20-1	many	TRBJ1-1	CSADPGQGGTEAFF	TGCAGTGCAGATCCTGGACAGGGAGGCACTGAAGCTTTCTTT
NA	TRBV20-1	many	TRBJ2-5	CSSSAGLKAAQYF	TGCAGCTCTAGCGCCGGACTTAAAGCGGCCCAGTACTTC
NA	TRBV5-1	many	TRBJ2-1	CASSLNLASEQFF	TGCGCCAGCAGCTTAAACCTAGCAAGTGAGCAGTTCTTC
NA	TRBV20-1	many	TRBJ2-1	CSARGRRIRGKVSWSYNEQFF	TGCAGTGCTAGAGGTCGGAGAATTAGGGGAAAAGTGTCTTGGTCTTACAATGAGCAGTTCTTC
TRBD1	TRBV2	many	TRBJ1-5	CASSAPGQGRHQPQHF	TGTGCCAGCAGTGCCCCCGGACAGGGGAGGCATCAGCCCCAGCATTTT
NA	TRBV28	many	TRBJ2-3	CASSLAHQDTQYF	TGTGCCAGCAGTTTAGCACACCAAGATACGCAGTATTTT
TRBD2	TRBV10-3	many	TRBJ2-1	CAISESGGRAYNEQFF	TGTGCCATCAGTGAGTCGGGCGGGAGGGCATACAATGAGCAGTTCTTC
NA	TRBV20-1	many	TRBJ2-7	CSARKPGPRGYEQYF	TGCAGTGCAAGAAAACCCGGCCCCAGGGGTTACGAGCAGTACTTC
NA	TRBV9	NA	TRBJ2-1	CASSAIGSSYNEQFF	TGTGCCAGCAGCGCCATAGGGAGCTCCTACAATGAGCAGTTCTTC
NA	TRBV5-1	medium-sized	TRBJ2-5	CASSYSGQETQYF	TGCGCCAGCAGCTATAGTGGGCAAGAGACCCAGTACTTC
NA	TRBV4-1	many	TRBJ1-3	CASSQEASSHSGNTIYF	TGCGCCAGCAGCCAAGAAGCGAGCAGCCACTCTGGAAACACCATATATTTT
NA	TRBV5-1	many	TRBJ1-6	CASSQIGGEGSPLHF	TGCGCCAGCAGCCAAATTGGGGGAGAGGGTTCACCCCTCCACTTT